The clone carrying this T cell receptor beta chain appeared a single time. Its antigen is undetermined. These donors were members of the roughly 120-subject validation cohort, a group separate from the roughly 670-subject first cohort. This specimen comes from a study of cytomegalovirus exposure and HLA in healthy donors. Method: immunoSEQ multiplex PCR; TCRdb's copy keeps in-frame clones and lacks some. Found here are under 100,000 clones, about 96% of them singletons; the top ten hold 1.3%. CDR1 and CDR2 from the germline V gene are MGHDK and SYGVNS. There are 12 residues in the CDR3. V lost 6 bases and J 6 bases, leaving 12 bases between the germline ends. Study observations and caveats: The study labeled 180 or so TCR beta chains cytomegalovirus-associated.

The rearrangement links TRBV25-1 to TRBJ2-7, with D perhaps TRBD1 (5 bases). The TCR comes from a woman under 30 in good health and CMV-seronegative. Sequencing was performed on PBMCs. The CDR3 bases are TGTGCCAGCAGCCGCTCAGGGATCGAGCAGTACTTC. The encoded protein is CASSRSGIEQYF.